This T cell receptor beta chain derives from a study of T cells in Graves' hyperthyroidism and ophthalmopathy. Study summary: Once the initial diagnosis was made, peripheral blood was obtained before any treatment.

Whole-study results and caveats: Median prediction lead before ophthalmopathy onset was about 6.7 months with the model.

Many counts were recorded for this clonotype. Its matching antigen is unknown. This CDR3 region has 13 residues. The V gene lost 3 bases and the J gene lost 0 bases, with 9 bases spanning the gap. Per the germline V gene, CDR1 is SQVTM and CDR2 is ANQGSEA. The source material, RNA transcripts, was used to amplify TCR beta CDR3 regions. The study used the HTBI primer set for a first-round RT-PCR of the TCR CDR3. TCRdb re-derived calls from the multiplex PCR reads in MiXCR, one entry per CDR3 protein. The sample consists of more than 600,000 distinct CDR3 sequences, roughly 17% of them appearing once. Graves' hyperthyroidism is called stable when ophthalmopathy does not progress within 18 months. Uncontrolled infection, other autoimmune disease, pregnancy and lactation each barred patients from inclusion.

This receptor was identified in a man aged 18-30 years with Graves' hyperthyroidism. The sequenced sample was blood. The V and J genes are TRBV29-1 and TRBJ2-7, with D unclear. CDR3 DNA sequence: TGCAGCGTTGAGGTGGACGGCTCCTACGAGCAGTACTTC. Protein sequence: CSVEVDGSYEQYF.